The 22 T cell receptor beta chains given below trace back to one sample, sequenced in a study of T cells in Graves' hyperthyroidism and ophthalmopathy. What was amplified from RNA transcripts were TCR beta CDR3 regions. Carried out on the TCR CDR3, a first-round RT-PCR used the HTBI primer set. In TCRdb, the multiplex PCR reads were re-called with MiXCR into one record per CDR3 protein. The data show fewer than 700,000 distinct CDR3 sequences, with 15% to 20% seen just once and 3.8% held by the top ten. Material for sequencing was blood. Receptors originate from a woman aged 25 to 45 with Graves' hyperthyroidism.

This clonotype occurred a few times. In DNA form, the CDR3 reads TGTGCCAGCAGAAGACTAGCGGGAGGGCCGGGAGGGCACAATGAGCAGTTCTTC. Protein sequence: CASRRLAGGPGGHNEQFF. J is TRBJ2-1 and V is TRBV6-1; 14 bases map to TRBD2. V was pared by 6 bases and J by 5 bases, with 12 bases of the junction left unmatched. In germline, CDR1 is MNHNS, CDR2 SASEGT. This CDR3 has 18 residues.

This clonotype was observed at least ten times. The chain employs TRBV12-3 or TRBV12-4 and TRBJ2-5; 8 nucleotides align to TRBD2. This CDR3 spans 14 amino acids. V lost 7 bases and J lost 0; bases outside the gene matches: 4. The CDR3 nucleotides read TGTGCCAGCACCTTACTAGCGGACCAAGAGACCCAGTACTTC. This sequence encodes CASTLLADQETQYF.

The V gene is TRBV28, the J gene TRBJ2-7; D perhaps matches TRBD1 (6 bases). Per germline, CDR1 MDHEN and CDR2 SYDVKM. Trimming cost V 4 bases and J 7 bases, with 11 bases left between them. The CDR3 has 12 amino acids. The CDR3 spells CASSWGPGEQYF. The CDR3 nucleotides are TGTGCCAGCAGTTGGGGGCCGGGGGAGCAGTACTTC.

This clonotype was picked up a small number of times. The gene calls are TRBV29-1 and TRBJ2-3; TRBD2 aligns across 7 bases. The CDR3 contains 14 residues. Germline loops: CDR1 SQVTM, CDR2 ANQGSEA. The junction had 7 bases not matched to a gene; V was cut back by 3 bases and J by 4 bases. CDR3 DNA sequence: TGCAGCGTTGATGGCGGGAGTCGCGCAGATACGCAGTATTTT. This gives the protein CSVDGGSRADTQYF.

This clonotype has just a few counts. This sequence joins TRBV10-3 and TRBJ2-7, with 7 bases lining up with TRBD1. Per the germline V gene, CDR1 is ENHRY and CDR2 is SYGVKD. The CDR3 has 13 residues. Unmatched junction bases numbered 5, after V lost 6 bases and J lost 3 bases. The CDR3 is CAIRGTANYEQYF. The CDR3 DNA reads TGTGCCATCAGAGGGACAGCCAACTACGAGCAGTACTTC.

This rearrangement joins TRBV6-4 to TRBJ1-2; D is undetermined. The germline CDR1 and CDR2 sequences are MRHNA and SNTAGT. This CDR3 comprises 11 residues. Trimming took off 0 bases at V and 7 bases at J, with 3 bases between the two ends. CDR3 loop: CASSDSAGYTF. In nucleotides, the CDR3 is TGTGCCAGCAGTGACTCGGCTGGCTACACCTTC.

In its sample, this clonotype was seen a few times. The chain employs TRBV11-2 and TRBJ2-7; 9 bases are a match to TRBD1. The germline V gene encodes CDR1 SGHAT and CDR2 FQNNGV. The ends lost 1 base at V and 5 bases at J; junction bases unmatched: 6. The CDR3 has 15 residues. The CDR3 protein is CASSLGGQGGDEQYF. The CDR3 coding sequence is TGTGCCAGCAGCTTAGGGGGACAGGGTGGGGACGAGCAGTACTTC.

Ten or more counts support this clonotype. The chain recombines TRBV28 with TRBJ2-5, with 7 positions matching TRBD2. CDR1 is MDHEN, CDR2 SYDVKM, per germline. This CDR3 is 15 amino acids long. V was clipped by 5 bases and J by 5 bases; unmatched bases: 11. CDR3 protein: CASSLWTRREETQYF. CDR3 sequence (DNA): TGTGCCAGCAGTCTCTGGACTAGAAGAGAGGAGACCCAGTACTTC.

This clonotype has just a few counts. V usage is TRBV6-1 and J usage is TRBJ2-1; TRBD2 aligns across 8 bases. There are 12 residues in the CDR3. Germline CDR1 is MNHNS and CDR2 is SASEGT. V trimming: 5 bases; J trimming: 9 bases; junction bases outside the gene matches: 3. The CDR3 sequence is CASSYAGGEQFF. CDR3 nucleotide sequence: TGTGCCAGCAGTTACGCGGGAGGTGAGCAGTTCTTC.

This clonotype appeared a few times. V and J are TRBV20-1 and TRBJ1-4; D gene unclear. The CDR3 is 10 residues long. Trimming removed 5 bases at V and 7 bases at J, with 5 bases between. The germline CDR1 and CDR2 sequences are DFQATT and SNEGSKA (reference sequence). CDR3 residues: CSAVVEKLFF. The CDR3 DNA follows: TGCAGTGCTGTAGTTGAAAAACTGTTTTTT.

There are many counts of this clonotype. The chain has TRBV12-3 or TRBV12-4 and TRBJ2-1; D is unclear. CDR3 length equals 15 residues. V lost 3 bases and J 4 bases, leaving 13 bases between the germline ends. The DNA for the CDR3 is TGTGCCAGCAGTTTCGATGCGGACCTTTACAATGAGCAGTTCTTC. It encodes CASSFDADLYNEQFF.

Ten or more counts support this clonotype. The chain is built from TRBV9 and TRBJ2-7; D not certain. V shed 0 bases and J shed 1 base, with 8 bases lying between them. The germline V gene encodes CDR1 SGDLS and CDR2 YYNGEE. CDR3 size: 14 residues. DNA for the CDR3: TGTGCCAGCAGCGTAGCTTACGGATCCTACGAGCAGTACTTC. This encodes CASSVAYGSYEQYF.

As DNA, the CDR3 is TGTGCCAGCAGCTTACTGCTCGGGATGGGGGGACCCTACAATGAGCAGTTCTTC. Amino acids: CASSLLLGMGGPYNEQFF. J is TRBJ2-1 and V is TRBV11-1; a possible D gene is TRBD2 (6 bases). CDR3 size: 18 residues. V was clipped by 2 bases and J by 2 bases, with 19 bases between them. Per the germline V gene, CDR1 is SGHAT and CDR2 is FQDESV (reference sequence).

The chain joins TRBV27 to TRBJ1-5, with D perhaps matching TRBD1 (5 bases). CDR3 length equals 17 residues. Germline V gene lookup returns CDR1 MNHEY and CDR2 SMNVEV (reference sequence). Trimming removed 2 bases from V and 4 bases from J, with 18 bases in between. CDR3 protein: CASSLGGVREGNQPQHF. Written as DNA, the CDR3 is TGTGCCAGCAGTTTAGGAGGGGTAAGAGAGGGGAATCAGCCCCAGCATTTT.

The chain recombines TRBV3-1 with TRBJ1-1; possibly TRBD1 for D (5 bases). Trimming removed 1 base from V and 2 bases from J, with 8 bases in between. The germline CDR1 and CDR2 sequences are LGHDT and YNNKEL (reference sequence). CDR3 length: 14 amino acids. CDR3 amino acids: CASSQGGVNTEAFF. The CDR3, as DNA: TGTGCCAGCAGCCAAGGAGGGGTAAACACTGAAGCTTTCTTT.

This clonotype was recorded many times. The chain is built from TRBV5-1 and TRBJ1-1, with a possible D match to TRBD1 (5 bases). The germline V gene encodes CDR1 SGHRS and CDR2 YFSETQ. The CDR3 covers 15 residues. The ends were cut back, 4 bases at V and 0 bases at J, with 13 bases in the middle. In nucleotides, the CDR3 is TGCGCCAGCAGCAAAGGGGATGATATGAACACTGAAGCTTTCTTT. This gives the protein CASSKGDDMNTEAFF.

The chain links TRBV4-2 to TRBJ2-3; D remains ambiguous. Germline V gene lookup returns CDR1 LGHNA and CDR2 YNFKEQ. Trimming shortened V by 4 bases and J by 0 bases, and 14 bases separated the two germline ends. The CDR3 has 16 residues. The CDR3 DNA is TGTGCCAGCAGCCCTGGAACTGCTACTAGCACAGATACGCAGTATTTT. It translates to CASSPGTATSTDTQYF.

In its sample, this clonotype was seen many times. V and J are TRBV27 and TRBJ1-3; unclear D gene. Germline CDR1 MNHEY, CDR2 SMNVEV (reference sequence). This CDR3 region has 15 residues. Trimming took 8 bases from V and 4 from J, leaving 18 bases between them. CDR3 bases: TGTGCCAGCGGACCCTACTCGGATTCCGGAAACACCATATATTTT. Its translation is CASGPYSDSGNTIYF.

The sample holds a few counts of this clonotype. The chain is built from TRBV7-9 and TRBJ2-1, with D unclear. Germline CDR1 and CDR2: SEHNR and FQNEAQ (reference sequence). The CDR3 is 13 residues long. The V and J ends lost 5 bases and 5 bases respectively, with 10 bases between them. Written as DNA, the CDR3 is TGTGCCAGCAGCCCTCGGTCCGACAATGAGCAGTTCTTC. Protein: CASSPRSDNEQFF.

In the case of this clonotype: This may stem from a read error, because a much larger clone lies one nucleotide away. The chain couples TRBV5-1 to TRBJ2-3, with 7 bases that match TRBD1. The CDR3 is made up of 16 amino acids. From germline, CDR1 is SGHRS and CDR2 YFSETQ. CDR3 protein: CANSRRTGFSTDTQYF. The CDR3 nucleotides read TGTGCCAACAGCCGGAGGACAGGATTTAGCACAGATACGCAGTATTTT.

This clonotype appeared many times. This chain links TRBV11-2 with TRBJ2-1, with D unclear. This CDR3 contains 15 residues. V lost 4 bases to trimming and J lost 0 bases, with 10 bases between them. Germline values: CDR1 SGHAT, CDR2 FQNNGV. CDR3 in amino acids: CASSSAPLSYNEQFF. As DNA, the CDR3 is TGTGCCAGCAGCTCCGCCCCCCTCTCCTACAATGAGCAGTTCTTC.

In this sample, this clonotype turned up many times. The J gene is TRBJ2-6, the V gene TRBV18; D gene unclear. Trimming left V 3 bases short and J 3 bases short, with 9 bases between. This CDR3 spans 15 amino acids. The germline CDR1 and CDR2 sequences are KGHSH and LQKENI. Written as DNA, the CDR3 is TGTGCCAGCTCACCTGTCTCGGGTGGGGCCAACGTCCTGACTTTC. Translating it yields CASSPVSGGANVLTF.